Listed below are T cell receptor beta chains from one sample, sequenced in a study of Graves' ophthalmopathy and Graves' hyperthyroidism. TCRdb passed the multiplex PCR reads through MiXCR, listing each CDR3 protein once. The table has fewer than 600,000 distinct CDR3 sequences, around an eighth seen once. The sequenced sample consisted of blood. The source of these receptors is a woman younger than 45 with Graves' ophthalmopathy. Each CDR3 is given with its conserved first and last residue. A D gene is named only where the DNA matches it firmly. Expanded clones are given a class, and other clones once, few, many or no size at all.

>TRBV29-1|many|TRBJ1-2|-
CSVVQGMTNYGYTF
TGCAGCGTTGTCCAGGGGATGACTAACTATGGCTACACCTTC
>TRBV6-1|many|TRBJ2-7|TRBD1
CASRKDRGSYEQYF
TGTGCCAGCAGGAAGGACAGGGGGAGCTACGAGCAGTACTTC
>TRBV20-1|-|TRBJ2-4|-
CSANGRGVNIQYF
TGCAGTGCTAACGGCCGGGGTGTAAACATTCAGTACTTC
>TRBV6-5|many|TRBJ1-1|-
CASSYAPRTEAFF
TGTGCCAGCAGTTATGCCCCACGCACTGAAGCTTTCTTT
>TRBV5-1|many|TRBJ2-7|TRBD2
CASSLPLAGADFYEQYF
TGCGCCAGCAGCTTGCCGCTAGCGGGGGCCGACTTCTACGAGCAGTACTTC
>TRBV28|many|TRBJ1-2|TRBD1
CASSSDRVALSYTF
TGTGCCAGCAGTTCGGACAGGGTGGCCCTTAGCTACACCTTC
>TRBV6-1|many|TRBJ1-6|-
CASSARQSSYNSPLHF
TGTGCCAGCAGTGCCAGACAGAGCTCCTATAATTCACCCCTCCACTTT
>TRBV27|many|TRBJ1-5|-
CASSSHTPTMRGNQPQHF
TGTGCCAGCAGTTCCCATACCCCTACAATGAGGGGCAATCAGCCCCAGCATTTT
>TRBV28|many|TRBJ2-2|-
CASSFLDRLGVGELFF
TGTGCCAGCAGTTTCCTCGACAGGTTAGGGGTCGGGGAGCTGTTTTTT
>TRBV9|-|TRBJ2-5|-
CASAGLGETQYF
TGTGCCAGCGCCGGGCTCGGGGAGACCCAGTACTTC
>TRBV5-6|few|TRBJ2-5|-
CASGTSPILAETQYF
TGTGCCAGTGGGACATCACCTATCCTGGCCGAGACCCAGTACTTC
>TRBV4-1|-|TRBJ2-2|TRBD1
CSSSQDEFWTGVSTGELFF
TGCTCCAGCAGCCAAGATGAATTCTGGACAGGGGTCTCCACCGGGGAGCTGTTTTTT
>TRBV28|many|TRBJ1-5|TRBD1
CASSLGQGLQPQHF
TGTGCCAGCAGTTTGGGACAGGGATTGCAGCCCCAGCATTTT
>TRBV18|many|TRBJ1-1|TRBD1
CASSQTTGGYTEAFF
TGTGCCAGCTCTCAGACGACAGGGGGCTACACTGAAGCTTTCTTT
>TRBV5-1|many|TRBJ2-7|-
CASRGPPGEQYF
TGCGCCAGCAGGGGACCGCCGGGCGAGCAGTACTTC
>TRBV11-1|many|TRBJ2-6|-
CASSGVRGSGANVLTF
TGTGCCAGCAGCGGGGTCAGAGGCTCTGGGGCCAACGTCCTGACTTTC
>TRBV6-1|many|TRBJ2-6|-
CASSLRAGSGANVLTF
TGTGCCAGCAGTCTAAGGGCAGGGTCAGGGGCCAACGTCCTGACTTTC
>TRBV4-2|many|TRBJ2-7|-
CASSQIRTSYEQYF
TGTGCCAGCAGCCAAATTAGAACCTCCTACGAGCAGTACTTC
>TRBV27|many|TRBJ2-7|TRBD1
CASSLSDRAHEQYF
TGTGCCAGCAGTTTGTCGGACAGGGCCCACGAGCAGTACTTC
>TRBV4-1|few|TRBJ1-1|-
CASSQVIFETGKVKAEAFF
TGCGCCAGCAGCCAAGTAATCTTTGAAACAGGGAAGGTTAAGGCTGAAGCTTTCTTT
>TRBV20-1|-|TRBJ2-4|-
CSARDKRIAKNIQYF
TGCAGTGCTAGAGACAAGCGGATAGCCAAAAACATTCAGTACTTC
>TRBV12-3/TRBV12-4|many|TRBJ2-5|-
CASSLVGLETQYF
TGTGCCAGCAGTTTAGTTGGCTTGGAGACCCAGTACTTC
>TRBV12-5|-|TRBJ1-1|-
CASGLDVIYTEAFF
TGTGCTAGTGGCCTGGACGTCATATACACTGAAGCTTTCTTT